Listed here are 22 T cell receptor beta chains from one sample, sequenced in a study of blood T cell repertoires in COVID-19. This table comes from immunoSEQ multiplex PCR, and its TCRdb copy is limited to in-frame clones, with some not included. The sample includes fewer than 110,000 clones, around 92% of them seen just once. Sequencing input: peripheral blood. All receptors derive from a man aged 45-60 years with active COVID-19.

The chain joins TRBV7-9 to TRBJ1-3; 7 bases are shared with TRBD1. The CDR3 is made up of 16 amino acids. CDR1 and CDR2 (germline): SEHNR, FQNEAQ (reference sequence). V was pared by 4 bases and J by 4 bases, with 10 bases of the junction left unmatched. The CDR3 DNA reads TGTGCCAGCAGCTCTCCGAAGGGGACAGCAGGAAACACCATATATTTT. Protein: CASSSPKGTAGNTIYF. Together with reference TRBV7-9 and TRBJ1-3, the CDR3 gives the full variable domain: DTGVSQNPRHKITKRGQNVTFRCDPISEHNRLYWYRQTLGQGPEFLTYFQNEAQLEKSRLLSDRFSAERPKGSFSTLEIQRTEQGDSAMYLCASSSPKGTAGNTIYFGEGSWLTVV.

The rearrangement uses TRBV5-1 and TRBJ2-3, with 10 positions matching TRBD2. This CDR3 comprises 18 residues. CDR1 is SGHRS and CDR2 is YFSETQ in the germline V gene. The junction had 16 bases not matched to a gene; V was cut back by 4 bases and J by 5 bases. The CDR3 bases are TGCGCCAGCAGCGCGGGTGCTAGCGGGAGAGGATCGAGAGATACGCAGTATTTT. It specifies CASSAGASGRGSRDTQYF. Variable domain in full (rest from reference TRBV5-1 and TRBJ2-3): KAGVTQTPRYLIKTRGQQVTLSCSPISGHRSVSWYQQTPGQGLQFLFEYFSETQRNKGNFPGRFSGRQFSNSRSEMNVSTLELGDSALYLCASSAGASGRGSRDTQYFGPGTRLTVL.

The genes are TRBV30 and TRBJ2-5; TRBD2 matches at 11 bases. Germline loops: CDR1 GTSNPN, CDR2 SVGIG (reference sequence). V dropped 0 bases and J dropped 7; count of bases not matched to a gene: 4. CDR3 size: 14 residues. The DNA of the CDR3 is TGTGCCTGGAGTGTGCTAGCGGGAGGAGGGACCCAGTACTTC. This sequence encodes CAWSVLAGGGTQYF.

The chain links TRBV6-5 to TRBJ1-1; TRBD1 matches at 7 bases. The CDR3 totals 14 residues. CDR1 is MNHEY, CDR2 SVGAGI, per germline. Germline trimming cut 4 bases from V and 3 bases from J; bases unmatched to any gene: 5. The CDR3 region has the DNA TGTGCCAGCAGTTGGGACAGCCATTACACTGAAGCTTTCTTT. It yields the protein CASSWDSHYTEAFF.

This rearrangement joins TRBV6-5 to TRBJ2-5; D is perhaps TRBD2 (6 bases). Germline assignment: CDR1 MNHEY and CDR2 SVGAGI. The CDR3 runs 14 residues. Trimming shortened V by 0 bases and J by 5 bases, and 10 bases separated the two germline ends. The CDR3: CASSYSGGKETQYF. The CDR3 coding sequence is TGTGCCAGCAGTTACTCGGGCGGGAAGGAGACCCAGTACTTC.

This clone was seen a single time. The rearrangement uses TRBV27 and TRBJ1-1, with D tentatively TRBD1 (6 bases). CDR1 is MNHEY, CDR2 SMNVEV, per germline (reference sequence). This CDR3 region has 18 residues. V dropped 6 bases and J dropped 0 bases, with 23 bases sitting between them. As DNA, the CDR3 is TGTGCCAGCAGAAAACGCCCAGGGGCGGGGGGGATGAACACTGAAGCTTTCTTT. Translation: CASRKRPGAGGMNTEAFF.

The J gene is TRBJ1-1, the V gene TRBV4-1; a weak D match, TRBD1 (6 bases). The CDR3 has 14 residues. Germline values: CDR1 MGHRA, CDR2 YSYEKL. Trimming stripped 8 bases from V and 0 bases from J, with 13 bases between. CDR3 protein: CASLQGGLNTEAFF. The CDR3 bases are TGCGCCAGCTTACAGGGTGGACTGAACACTGAAGCTTTCTTT.

The chain couples TRBV4-2 to TRBJ1-2; D ambiguous. Germline values: CDR1 LGHNA, CDR2 YNFKEQ. The CDR3 length is 12 residues. The V and J ends lost 0 bases and 6 bases respectively, with 5 bases between them. In nucleotides, the CDR3 is TGTGCCAGCAGCCAAGAATCTCATGGCTACACCTTC. The encoded protein is CASSQESHGYTF.

The rearrangement links TRBV27 to TRBJ1-1; 9 bases fit TRBD1. This CDR3 has 12 residues. Germline trimming cut 8 bases from V and 5 bases from J; bases unmatched to any gene: 3. Per germline, CDR1 MNHEY and CDR2 SMNVEV (reference sequence). The DNA of the CDR3 is TGTGCCAGCGGACAGGGGTTTACTGAAGCTTTCTTT. The encoded protein is CASGQGFTEAFF.

The chain recombines TRBV19 with TRBJ1-1; D is possibly TRBD1 (5 bases). Trimming stripped 4 bases from V and 1 base from J, with 16 bases between. Germline V gene data show CDR1 as LNHDA and CDR2 as SQIVND (reference sequence). There are 16 residues in the CDR3. This chain's CDR3 is CASSTNRVRGNTEAFF. The CDR3, as DNA: TGTGCCAGTAGTACTAACCGGGTAAGGGGGAACACTGAAGCTTTCTTT.

The rearrangement joins TRBV7-3 to TRBJ2-7; TRBD2 aligns across 12 bases. The CDR3 totals 14 residues. V lost 5 bases and J lost 5; bases outside the gene matches: 4. Germline V lookup: CDR1 SGHTA, CDR2 FQGTGA. DNA of the CDR3: TGTGCCAGCAGCCCGACTAGCGGGGGCCACGAGCAGTACTTC. Translating it yields CASSPTSGGHEQYF.

For this clone: One end of the junction varies from germline; a read error may be responsible. CDR3 in amino acids: CASSQGLSGRGWDF. CDR3 nucleotides: TGTGCCAGCAGCCAAGGTCTTAGCGGGAGAGGCTGGGACTTC. J is TRBJ2-7 and V is TRBV3-1 (or the pseudogene TRBV3-2), with 9 bases aligning to TRBD2. Germline CDR1 reads LGHDT; CDR2 reads YNNKEL (reference sequence). The CDR3 is made up of 14 amino acids.

CDR3 DNA: TGCGCCAGCAGTGACGGGAGAGCGGGCTACGAGCAGTACTTC. This sequence encodes CASSDGRAGYEQYF. The V and J genes are TRBV5-1 and TRBJ2-7; tentative D call: TRBD2 (6 bases). V was shortened by 5 bases and J by 3 bases, with 15 bases between the two germline ends. The length of the CDR3 is 14 residues. CDR1 SGHRS and CDR2 YFSETQ come from the germline V gene.

The chain joins TRBV28 to TRBJ1-1, with D unclear. V lost 10 bases and J 8 bases, leaving 14 bases between the germline ends. The germline V gene encodes CDR1 MDHEN and CDR2 SYDVKM. The CDR3 totals 11 residues. The chain's CDR3 is CATSDILEAFF. In nucleotides, the CDR3 is TGTGCCACGTCAGATATTCTCGAAGCTTTCTTT.

This clone was detected once. The CDR3 region is CASSISGDPWNEQFF. In DNA form, the CDR3 reads TGTGCCAGCAGTATAAGCGGGGATCCCTGGAATGAGCAGTTCTTC. The chain employs TRBV6-5 and TRBJ2-1, with 7 bases lining up with TRBD2. The CDR3 spans 15 residues. Germline-derived CDR1 and CDR2 are MNHEY and SVGAGI. V dropped 5 bases and J dropped 7; count of bases not matched to a gene: 11.

The genes are TRBV6-6 and TRBJ1-6; D perhaps matches TRBD1 (6 bases). The germline CDR1 and CDR2 sequences are MNHNY and SVGAGI (reference sequence). V lost 6 bases to trimming and J lost 5 bases, with 14 bases between them. The CDR3 is made up of 15 amino acids. CDR3 residues: CASSQQGSNNSPLHF. Here the CDR3 DNA reads TGTGCCAGCAGCCAACAGGGTTCCAATAATTCACCCCTCCACTTT.

The chain couples TRBV19 to TRBJ2-7; D may be TRBD2 (5 bases). Germline V gene sequence: CDR1 LNHDA, CDR2 SQIVND (reference sequence). The germline V and J ends were trimmed by 6 bases and 2 bases, with 14 bases remaining between them. This CDR3 spans 14 amino acids. The CDR3 bases are TGTGCCAGTAGCATCACGGGGAATACCTACGAGCAGTACTTC. Protein: CASSITGNTYEQYF.

This clone was found a few times. The chain joins TRBV4-1 to TRBJ1-6, with a tentative D call TRBD1 (6 bases). Trimming took off 1 base at V and 7 bases at J, with 11 bases between the two ends. Germline V gives CDR1 MGHRA, CDR2 YSYEKL. CDR3 length: 15 amino acids. The CDR3 sequence: CASSQADRPNSPLHF. The CDR3 DNA sequence: TGCGCCAGCAGCCAAGCCGACAGGCCCAATTCACCCCTCCACTTT.

The chain carries TRBV11-2 and TRBJ2-1; D gene ambiguous. The CDR3 covers 15 residues. Germline V lookup: CDR1 SGHAT, CDR2 FQNNGV. The germline V and J ends were trimmed by 0 bases and 1 base, with 7 bases remaining between them. The CDR3 spells CASSLDPLSYNEQFF. DNA for the CDR3: TGTGCCAGCAGCTTAGATCCACTATCCTACAATGAGCAGTTCTTC.

The CDR3 DNA reads as TGTGCCAGTAGCCCGAGGGGGAGTCGATCGAACACTGAAGCTTTCTTT. Encoded protein: CASSPRGSRSNTEAFF. V and J are TRBV19 and TRBJ1-1; D might be TRBD1 (6 bases). The germline V and J ends were trimmed by 6 bases and 1 base, with 18 bases remaining between them. From germline, CDR1 is LNHDA and CDR2 SQIVND (reference sequence). This CDR3 has 16 amino acids.

This clone appeared a single time. The J gene is TRBJ1-1, the V gene TRBV10-1; 7 bases agree with TRBD1. Trimming cost V 5 bases and J 3 bases; bases outside gene matches: 6. This CDR3 region has 14 residues. Germline V CDR1 and CDR2: WNHNN, SYGVQD (reference sequence). The CDR3 DNA follows: TGCGCCAGCAGTTTTGACAGGGATCACACTGAAGCTTTCTTT. Its translation: CASSFDRDHTEAFF.

This clone was observed once. The gene calls are TRBV7-8 and TRBJ2-1; 8 bases align to TRBD2. This CDR3 is built from 16 residues. Germline V CDR1 and CDR2: SGHVS, FQNEAQ. The junction had 9 bases not matched to a gene; V was cut back by 2 bases and J by 6 bases. The DNA of the CDR3 is TGTGCCAGCAGCTTAAGAACTAGCGGAGGGGTCAATGAGCAGTTCTTC. This sequence encodes CASSLRTSGGVNEQFF. Looking up the rest from reference TRBV7-8 and TRBJ2-1 gives the full variable domain: GAGVSQSPRYKVAKRGQDVALRCDPISGHVSLFWYQQALGQGPEFLTYFQNEAQLDKSGLPSDRFFAERPEGSVSTLKIQRTQQEDSAVYLCASSLRTSGGVNEQFFGPGTRLTVL.